This T cell receptor beta chain stems from a study of OX40 agonist ivuxolimab in advanced cancers. The study, taken as a whole, reports: Undetermined was the antigen specificity of the expanded peripheral T cells.

On this clone: What it binds is not known.

Germline V gene data show CDR1 as SGHTS and CDR2 as YDEGEE. This CDR3 spans 13 amino acids. V was trimmed by 4 bases and J by 4 bases, leaving 9 bases between them. A history of autoimmune disease or systemic immunosuppression excluded patients. Sequencing was performed with immunoSEQ multiplex PCR; in TCRdb, only in-frame clones are kept and a portion is missing. The repertoire holds about 77,000 clones, with approximately 82% as singletons. This TCR was recovered from an adult with an advanced solid tumor such as melanoma, head and neck, liver or kidney cancer. The rearrangement uses TRBV5-8 and TRBJ1-3; weak D call: TRBD1 (5 bases). Sequenced here: CD4+ or CD8+ T cells sorted from blood, sampled in a trial of the OX40 agonist ivuxolimab. CDR3 residues: CASSPGIGNTIYF. The CDR3 DNA reads TGTGCCAGCAGCCCAGGGATAGGAAACACCATATATTTT.